The 12 T cell receptor beta chains reported below all come from one sample, sequenced in a study of cytotoxic CD8 clonotypes in ibrutinib-treated CLL. Repertoires were generated with immunoSEQ multiplex PCR, while TCRdb's copy carries only in-frame clones and drops some. The sample holds approximately 210,000 clones; approximately 72% are singletons and the top ten take around 15%. The sample was PBMCs, taken after 24 months of ibrutinib treatment. These receptor sequences come from a human donor with chronic lymphocytic leukemia.

The rearrangement links TRBV4-3 to TRBJ2-7; tentative D call: TRBD1 (6 bases). There are 17 residues in the CDR3. Trimming pared 0 bases from V and 1 base from J, leaving 16 bases between. Per the germline V gene, CDR1 is LGHNA and CDR2 is YSLEER. CDR3: CASSQELVGTRSYEQYF. CDR3 in DNA: TGCGCCAGCAGCCAAGAGTTAGTTGGGACACGATCCTACGAGCAGTACTTC.

The V call is TRBV6-1, the J call TRBJ2-2; D possibly corresponds to TRBD2 (6 bases). CDR3 length: 15 amino acids. Germline CDR1 is MNHNS and CDR2 is SASEGT. The germline V and J ends were trimmed by 2 bases and 4 bases, with 11 bases remaining between them. CDR3 coding DNA: TGTGCCAGCAGTGAATTCTGGGAGGCCACCGGGGAGCTGTTTTTT. Translation gives CASSEFWEATGELFF.

This clone was found once. V gene TRBV30 combines with J gene TRBJ1-5; 9 bases map to TRBD1. V lost 2 bases, J lost 6 bases, and 5 bases stayed unmatched. CDR1 and CDR2 (germline): GTSNPN, SVGIG (reference sequence). The CDR3 runs 14 residues. CDR3 loop: CAWSITGGLQPQHF. CDR3 nucleotides: TGTGCCTGGAGTATAACAGGGGGCCTTCAGCCCCAGCATTTT.

This clone occurred a few times. The chain is built from TRBV19 and TRBJ1-2; the match to TRBD1 covers 8 bases. Looked up from germline, CDR1 is LNHDA and CDR2 is SQIVND (reference sequence). The V segment lost 7 bases and the J segment 4 bases; nucleotides outside the gene matches: 8. This CDR3 region has 14 residues. The DNA of the CDR3 is TGTGCCAGTACCCTCCTGACAGGGGTCTATGGCTACACCTTC. Protein sequence: CASTLLTGVYGYTF.

The chain recombines TRBV5-6 with TRBJ2-5; no reliable D call. V was clipped by 2 bases and J by 5 bases, with 13 bases between them. The CDR3 has 14 amino acids. From germline, CDR1 is SGHDT and CDR2 YYEEEE. The CDR3 here is CASSLGPFEETQYF. The DNA for the CDR3 is TGTGCCAGCAGCTTAGGGCCCTTTGAGGAGACCCAGTACTTC.

This clone was seen a few times. The CDR3 spells CASSPPEGAIGYTF. CDR3 nucleotides: TGTGCCAGCTCACCACCGGAGGGGGCGATTGGCTACACCTTC. This rearrangement joins TRBV18 to TRBJ1-2; 7 bases line up with TRBD1. V trimming: 0 bases; J trimming: 7 bases; junction bases outside the gene matches: 5. CDR1 and CDR2 from the germline V gene are KGHSH and LQKENI. The CDR3 runs 14 residues.

V is TRBV4-3 and J is TRBJ2-4; D is unresolved. In germline, CDR1 is LGHNA, CDR2 YSLEER. Trimming took 0 bases from V and 0 from J, leaving 12 bases between them. The length of the CDR3 is 17 residues. CDR3 in DNA: TGCGCCAGCAGCCAAGACCTCCGCGCGGTAGCCAAAAACATTCAGTACTTC. Translating it yields CASSQDLRAVAKNIQYF.

The chain carries TRBV10-3 and TRBJ2-4; 7 positions agree with TRBD1. This CDR3 has 13 amino acids. CDR1 and CDR2 from the germline V gene are ENHRY and SYGVKD. After removal of 10 bases from V and 8 bases from J, the junction contained 11 bases not matched to a gene. This CDR3 is CATRGQESDIQYF. CDR3 sequence (DNA): TGTGCCACACGAGGACAGGAGTCGGACATTCAGTACTTC.

The gene calls are TRBV25-1 and TRBJ2-2, with unresolved D. This CDR3 has 12 residues. The germline V gene has CDR1 MGHDK and CDR2 SYGVNS. Trimming shortened V by 5 bases and J by 9 bases, and 10 bases separated the two germline ends. CDR3 loop: CASSQLARELFF. CDR3 nucleotides: TGTGCCAGCAGTCAATTAGCCCGGGAGCTGTTTTTT.

This clone was seen only once. The chain joins TRBV7-2 to TRBJ2-7, with D tentatively TRBD2 (6 bases). The V end lost 1 base, the J end lost 7 bases, and 17 bases lay between the germline ends. The length of the CDR3 is 15 residues. The V gene's germline CDR1 is SGHTA and CDR2 FQGNSA. CDR3 loop: CASSLDGGKTWEQYF. Written as DNA, the CDR3 is TGTGCCAGCAGCTTAGATGGAGGGAAGACATGGGAGCAGTACTTC. The full variable domain, completed using reference TRBV7-2 and TRBJ2-7, is GAGVSQSPSNKVTEKGKDVELRCDPISGHTALYWYRQSLGQGLEFLIYFQGNSAPDKSGLPSDRFSAERTGGSVSTLTIQRTQQEDSAVYLCASSLDGGKTWEQYFGPGTRLTVT.

J is TRBJ2-1 and V is TRBV11-3, with D perhaps TRBD2 (5 bases). Germline values: CDR1 SGHNT, CDR2 YENEEA. V gave up 6 bases and J gave up 4 bases, with 13 bases separating them. This CDR3 comprises 14 residues. Here the CDR3 reads CASSRGPSYNEQFF. The CDR3 region has the DNA TGTGCCAGCAGTAGAGGGCCGTCTTACAATGAGCAGTTCTTC.

V is TRBV28 and J is TRBJ1-6; D is perhaps TRBD1 (5 bases). Germline loops: CDR1 MDHEN, CDR2 SYDVKM. CDR3 length equals 16 residues. Trimming pared 5 bases from V and 7 bases from J, leaving 18 bases between. The CDR3 nucleotides read TGTGCCAGCAGTCCCTTAGGGAGGGGAGACAATTCACCCCTCCACTTT. It yields the protein CASSPLGRGDNSPLHF.